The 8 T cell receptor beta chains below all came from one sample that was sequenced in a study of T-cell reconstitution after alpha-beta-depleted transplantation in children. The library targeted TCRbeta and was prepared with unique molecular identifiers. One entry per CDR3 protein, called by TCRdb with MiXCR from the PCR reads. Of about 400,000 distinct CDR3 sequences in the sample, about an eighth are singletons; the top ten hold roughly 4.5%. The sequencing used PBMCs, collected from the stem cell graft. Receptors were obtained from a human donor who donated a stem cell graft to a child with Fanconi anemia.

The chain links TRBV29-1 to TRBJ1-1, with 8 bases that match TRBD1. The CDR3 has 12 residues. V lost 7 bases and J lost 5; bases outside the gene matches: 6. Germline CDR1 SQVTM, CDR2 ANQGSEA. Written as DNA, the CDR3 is TGCAGCGGTAAACAGGGGGAAACTGAAGCTTTCTTT. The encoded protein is CSGKQGETEAFF.

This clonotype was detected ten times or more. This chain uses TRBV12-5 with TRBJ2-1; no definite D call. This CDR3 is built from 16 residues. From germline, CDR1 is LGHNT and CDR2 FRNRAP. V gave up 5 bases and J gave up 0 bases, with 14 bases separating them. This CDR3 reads CASGVSGYSSYNEQFF. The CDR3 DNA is TGTGCTAGTGGTGTGTCGGGTTACAGCTCCTACAATGAGCAGTTCTTC.

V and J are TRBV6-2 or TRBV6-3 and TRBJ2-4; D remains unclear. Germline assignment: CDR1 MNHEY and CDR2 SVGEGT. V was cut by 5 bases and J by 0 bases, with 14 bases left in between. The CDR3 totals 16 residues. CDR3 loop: CASSPPGNLAKNIQYF. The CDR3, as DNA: TGTGCCAGCAGTCCGCCCGGCAACCTAGCCAAAAACATTCAGTACTTC.

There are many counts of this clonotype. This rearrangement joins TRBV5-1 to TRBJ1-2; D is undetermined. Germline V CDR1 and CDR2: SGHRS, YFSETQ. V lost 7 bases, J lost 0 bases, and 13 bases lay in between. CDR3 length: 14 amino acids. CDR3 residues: CASHTGGTNYGYTF. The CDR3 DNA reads TGCGCCAGCCACACTGGTGGGACTAACTATGGCTACACCTTC. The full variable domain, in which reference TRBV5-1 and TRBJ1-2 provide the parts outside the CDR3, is KAGVTQTPRYLIKTRGQQVTLSCSPISGHRSVSWYQQTPGQGLQFLFEYFSETQRNKGNFPGRFSGRQFSNSRSEMNVSTLELGDSALYLCASHTGGTNYGYTFGSGTRLTVV.

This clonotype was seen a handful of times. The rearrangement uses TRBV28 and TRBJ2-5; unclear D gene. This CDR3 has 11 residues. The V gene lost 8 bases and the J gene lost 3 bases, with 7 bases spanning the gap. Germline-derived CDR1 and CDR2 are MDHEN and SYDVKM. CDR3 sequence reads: CASGVEETQYF. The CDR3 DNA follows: TGTGCCAGCGGAGTAGAAGAGACCCAGTACTTC.

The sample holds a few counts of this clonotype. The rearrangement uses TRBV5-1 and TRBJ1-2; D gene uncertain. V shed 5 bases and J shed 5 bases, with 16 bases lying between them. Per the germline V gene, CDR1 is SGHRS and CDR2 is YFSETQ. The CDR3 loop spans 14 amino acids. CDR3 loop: CASRLTPDGYGYTF. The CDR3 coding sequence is TGCGCCAGCAGGTTGACACCCGACGGATATGGCTACACCTTC.

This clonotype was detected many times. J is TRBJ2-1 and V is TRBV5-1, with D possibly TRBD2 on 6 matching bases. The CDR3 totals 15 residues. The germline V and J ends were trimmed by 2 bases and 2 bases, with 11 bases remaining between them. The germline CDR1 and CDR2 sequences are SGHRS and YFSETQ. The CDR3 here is CASSLTGTAYNEQFF. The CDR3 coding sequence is TGCGCCAGCAGCTTAACCGGGACTGCCTACAATGAGCAGTTCTTC.

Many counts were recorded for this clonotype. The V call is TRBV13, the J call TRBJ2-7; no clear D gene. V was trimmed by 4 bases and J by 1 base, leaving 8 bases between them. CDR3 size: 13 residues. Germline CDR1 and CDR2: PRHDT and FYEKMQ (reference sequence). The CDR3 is CASSSLDSYEQYF. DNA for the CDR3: TGTGCCAGCAGCTCGCTAGATTCCTACGAGCAGTACTTC.